Listed here are 22 T cell receptor beta chains from one sample, sequenced in a study of post-analysis software for immune sequencing data. Regarding the study as a whole: TRBV5-6, TRBV5-1 and TRBV20-1 were among roughly 5 TRBV segments more frequent in patients than controls.

No cognate antigen is known for these TCRs. The authors incorporated unique molecular identifiers into the TCR beta cDNA libraries. MiXCR, run by TCRdb on the PCR reads, gives a single entry per CDR3 protein. Seen here are 650,000 to 850,000 distinct CDR3 sequences, about 50% observed once, and the top ten hold 4.6%. The sample taken for sequencing was blood. The receptors stem from a girl aged 5 to 17 with multiple sclerosis.

The J gene is TRBJ2-5, the V gene TRBV2, with D possibly matching TRBD1 (6 bases). This CDR3 contains 14 residues. The ends were cut back, 5 bases at V and 2 bases at J, with 12 bases in the middle. Germline CDR1 is SNHLY and CDR2 is FYNNEI. CDR3 coding DNA: TGTGCCAGCAGTAACGACAGGCCACAAGAGACCCAGTACTTC. The encoded protein is CASSNDRPQETQYF.

This chain connects TRBV4-1 to TRBJ2-1; 8 nucleotides match TRBD2. CDR1 MGHRA and CDR2 YSYEKL come from the germline V gene. The CDR3 runs 16 residues. V shed 0 bases, J shed 6 bases, and the junction held 7 bases outside the gene matches. The CDR3: CASSQDWAAGVNEQFF. The CDR3 bases are TGCGCCAGCAGCCAAGATTGGGCAGCGGGAGTCAATGAGCAGTTCTTC.

The chain joins TRBV12-3 or TRBV12-4 to TRBJ2-1; the D call may be TRBD1 or TRBD2 (5 bases each). CDR3 size: 15 residues. V lost 2 bases, J lost 12 bases, and 20 bases lay in between. The CDR3 DNA reads TGTGCCAGCAGTTTATATGGGTTTGGGGGAGTCGGGCAGTTCTTC. Its protein product is CASSLYGFGGVGQFF.

The chain employs TRBV7-6 and TRBJ2-5; no reliable D call. CDR3 length: 17 residues. Germline V lookup: CDR1 SGHVS, CDR2 FNYEAQ. V lost 5 bases and J lost 2, with 21 bases in between. Written as DNA, the CDR3 is TGTGCCAGCAGCCCACCGCCTTCGAGATCCTTGCAAGAGACCCAGTACTTC. It encodes CASSPPPSRSLQETQYF.

The chain has TRBV5-1 and TRBJ2-7; a weak D match, TRBD1 (6 bases). The CDR3 runs 14 residues. Germline V lookup: CDR1 SGHRS, CDR2 YFSETQ. V was pared by 2 bases and J by 6 bases, with 15 bases between. This chain's CDR3 is CASSLEQGLLEQYF. DNA for the CDR3: TGCGCCAGCAGCTTAGAACAGGGCCTTCTCGAGCAGTACTTC.

To note about this clonotype: A much larger clone is a single base away; this may be a read error. V gene TRBV3-1 combines with J gene TRBJ2-7; 8 bases line up with TRBD2. The CDR3 is 14 amino acids. The ends lost 6 bases at V and 0 bases at J; junction bases unmatched: 4. The V gene's germline CDR1 is LGHDT and CDR2 YNNKEL (reference sequence). CDR3 in amino acids: CASRLSGSSYEQYF. The CDR3 DNA reads as TGTGCCAGCAGATTAAGCGGGAGCTCCTACGAGCAGTACTTC.

The chain combines TRBV5-6 with TRBJ2-4; D unclear. The J call may be faulty, since TRBJ2-7 better matches the DNA end. Germline CDR1 and CDR2: SGHDT and YYEEEE. CDR3 size: 14 residues. CDR3 sequence: CASSLKSAFYEQYF. The CDR3, as DNA: TGTGCCAGCAGCTTAAAGTCTGCCTTCTACGAGCAGTACTTC.

The CDR3 coding sequence is TGCAGCGTAAAGGATGAGGGGACTGAAGCTTTCTTT. Protein: CSVKDEGTEAFF. The chain has TRBV29-1 and TRBJ1-1; possible D gene TRBD1, 5 bases. Trimming took 6 bases from V and 5 from J, leaving 13 bases between them. Germline assignment: CDR1 SQVTM and CDR2 ANQGSEA. The CDR3 is 12 residues long.

CDR3 loop: CSVEVGFSGANVLTF. The CDR3 region has the DNA TGCAGCGTTGAGGTCGGATTCTCTGGGGCCAACGTCCTGACTTTC. The chain links TRBV29-1 to TRBJ2-6; D uncertain. V lost 3 bases to trimming and J lost 0 bases, with 9 bases between them. The CDR3 covers 15 residues. Germline loops: CDR1 SQVTM, CDR2 ANQGSEA.

This clonotype came up a few times. The chain couples TRBV29-1 to TRBJ1-2; maybe TRBD1 (5 bases). The V gene's germline CDR1 is SQVTM and CDR2 ANQGSEA. V lost 7 bases to trimming and J lost 2 bases, with 11 bases between them. This CDR3 comprises 12 residues. CDR3 DNA: TGCAGCGAGGGGCAGGCCAACTATGGCTACACCTTC. This sequence encodes CSEGQANYGYTF.

The chain links TRBV7-2 to TRBJ2-7; D may be TRBD1 (6 bases). The CDR3 consists of 18 residues. Germline assignment: CDR1 SGHTA and CDR2 FQGNSA. V gave up 5 bases and J gave up 3 bases, with 26 bases separating them. The CDR3 DNA follows: TGTGCCAGCAGCCGGTTAGGGGGACACAGGACAGATTACTACGAGCAGTACTTC. It specifies CASSRLGGHRTDYYEQYF.

The chain carries TRBV6-5 and TRBJ2-7; D unclear. Trimming removed 6 bases at V and 4 bases at J, with 16 bases between. Germline V gives CDR1 MNHEY, CDR2 SVGAGI. The CDR3 consists of 14 residues. The CDR3 here is CASRPPDHGYEQYF. The DNA of the CDR3 is TGTGCCAGCAGACCCCCGGACCACGGATACGAGCAGTACTTC.

This clonotype has just one count. For the CDR3, the DNA is TGTGCCAGCAGTTTAGGGGGTTCGACGGCGGCGGGTGAGCAGTTCTTC. Amino acids: CASSLGGSTAAGEQFF. The chain has TRBV12-3 or TRBV12-4 and TRBJ2-1; maybe TRBD2 (5 bases). V shed 1 base and J shed 9 bases, with 19 bases lying between them. CDR3 length: 16 residues.

There are a few counts of this clonotype. The chain carries TRBV19 and TRBJ2-3; 11 nucleotides align to TRBD1. V trimming: 5 bases; J trimming: 2 bases; junction bases outside the gene matches: 6. The CDR3 has 16 amino acids. Germline V lookup: CDR1 LNHDA, CDR2 SQIVND (reference sequence). For the CDR3, the DNA is TGTGCCAGTAGTCCCCGGACAGGGGGCCCCACAGATACGCAGTATTTT. It translates to CASSPRTGGPTDTQYF.

V is TRBV2 and J is TRBJ1-5; TRBD1 matches at 9 bases. V was pared by 10 bases and J by 5 bases, with 6 bases of the junction left unmatched. There are 13 residues in the CDR3. Germline-derived CDR1 and CDR2 are SNHLY and FYNNEI. The CDR3 is CATRDRVDQPQHF. CDR3 coding DNA: TGTGCCACCCGGGACAGGGTCGATCAGCCCCAGCATTTT.

The chain is built from TRBV7-9 and TRBJ2-5, with TRBD2 matching over 8 bases. Trimming took 2 bases from V and 1 from J; bases not matched to a gene: 3. This CDR3 is built from 15 residues. The V gene's germline CDR1 is SEHNR and CDR2 FQNEAQ (reference sequence). The CDR3 protein is CASSLSGGFQETQYF. The DNA of the CDR3 is TGTGCCAGCAGCTTAAGCGGGGGATTCCAAGAGACCCAGTACTTC.

This sequence joins TRBV5-1 and TRBJ1-2; 8 positions match TRBD1. With V trimmed by 4 bases and J by 7 bases, 6 bases remained unmatched. Looked up from germline, CDR1 is SGHRS and CDR2 is YFSETQ. This CDR3 is 13 amino acids long. CDR3 DNA sequence: TGCGCCAGCAGCCCGGTGGACAGGGCTGGCTACACCTTC. It encodes CASSPVDRAGYTF. The whole variable domain, remainder taken from reference TRBV5-1 and TRBJ1-2, is KAGVTQTPRYLIKTRGQQVTLSCSPISGHRSVSWYQQTPGQGLQFLFEYFSETQRNKGNFPGRFSGRQFSNSRSEMNVSTLELGDSALYLCASSPVDRAGYTFGSGTRLTVV.

V and J are TRBV10-3 and TRBJ2-6; perhaps TRBD1 as D (5 bases). With 4 bases removed from V and 2 bases from J, the gap between germline ends came to 9 bases. Germline V lookup: CDR1 ENHRY, CDR2 SYGVKD. The length of the CDR3 is 15 residues. CDR3 sequence (DNA): TGTGCCATCAGTGTTTCGGACACTGGGGCCAACGTCCTGACTTTC. Residues: CAISVSDTGANVLTF.

The chain combines TRBV10-3 with TRBJ2-4, with 7 bases aligning to TRBD1. The CDR3 extends over 14 amino acids. Germline CDR1 and CDR2: ENHRY and SYGVKD. The junction had 15 bases not matched to a gene; V was cut back by 6 bases and J by 13 bases. In nucleotides, the CDR3 is TGTGCCATCAGGTCACAGGGGTTTGGTTACGGGCAGTACTTC. Its protein is CAIRSQGFGYGQYF.

V usage is TRBV29-1 and J usage is TRBJ2-5; 8 nucleotides line up with TRBD2. Judging by the DNA end, TRBJ2-7 fits better; the J call may be wrong. Germline V lookup: CDR1 SQVTM, CDR2 ANQGSEA. CDR3 size: 14 residues. CDR3 region: CSVDGGTSEYEQYF. The DNA for the CDR3 is TGCAGCGTTGATGGTGGGACTAGTGAATACGAGCAGTACTTC.

This clonotype was detected only a few times. The chain joins TRBV27 to TRBJ1-2, with a tentative D call TRBD1 (5 bases). Germline CDR1 and CDR2: MNHEY and SMNVEV (reference sequence). Trimming shortened V by 9 bases and J by 4 bases, and 18 bases separated the two germline ends. CDR3 size: 14 residues. The CDR3, as DNA: TGTGCCAGTGCCAAGGGGTTGGAAGGCTATGGCTACACCTTC. Residues: CASAKGLEGYGYTF.

This clonotype was recorded a few times. The chain is built from TRBV7-9 and TRBJ2-1; D not resolved. The DNA end lines up better with TRBJ2-7; the J call may be wrong. Germline lookup yields CDR1 SEHNR and CDR2 FQNEAQ (reference sequence). The CDR3 is 11 residues long. The CDR3 DNA sequence: TGTGCCAGCACCAAAACCCACGAGCAGTACTTC. It is translated as CASTKTHEQYF.